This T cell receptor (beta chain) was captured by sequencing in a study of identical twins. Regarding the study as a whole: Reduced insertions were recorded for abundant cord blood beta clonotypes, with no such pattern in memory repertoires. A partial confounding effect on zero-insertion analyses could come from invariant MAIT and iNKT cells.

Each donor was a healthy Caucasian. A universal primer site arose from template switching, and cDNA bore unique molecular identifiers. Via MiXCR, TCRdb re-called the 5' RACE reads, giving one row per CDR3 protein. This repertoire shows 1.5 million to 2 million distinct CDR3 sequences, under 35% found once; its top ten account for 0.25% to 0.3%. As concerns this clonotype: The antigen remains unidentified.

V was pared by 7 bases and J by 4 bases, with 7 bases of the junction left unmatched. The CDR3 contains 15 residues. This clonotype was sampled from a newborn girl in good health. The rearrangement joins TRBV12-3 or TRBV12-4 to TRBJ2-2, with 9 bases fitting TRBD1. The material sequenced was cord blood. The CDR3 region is CASNTGGSLTGELFF. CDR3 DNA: TGTGCCAGCAATACAGGGGGCTCACTCACCGGGGAGCTGTTTTTT.